This T cell receptor (beta chain) was sequenced for a study of PD-L1 blockade in urothelial cancer. TCR analog templates of synthetic origin were spiked into each PCR. Clones were sequenced by immunoSEQ multiplex PCR, and TCRdb holds only the in-frame ones, with some missing. In the table there are nearly 50,000 clones, approximately 85% of which are singletons. The time point was: peripheral blood 6 weeks after treatment start. Each patient presented with locally advanced or metastatic urothelial carcinoma. Findings of the study overall: For durable-benefit patients, tumor-associated blood clones expanded more at 3 weeks.

As to this clone: Its cognate antigen is unknown.

The CDR3 covers 14 residues. The trim removed 2 bases at V and 6 bases at J, leaving 5 bases unmatched. Per the germline V gene, CDR1 is SGDLS and CDR2 is YYNGEE. Specimen: PBMCs, collected around atezolizumab (anti-PD-L1) treatment. J is TRBJ2-3 and V is TRBV9; the match to TRBD1 covers 8 bases. This sequence was found in a man between 45 and 60 years old with urothelial cancer. CDR3 sequence: CASSVTGASDTQYF. CDR3 bases: TGTGCCAGCAGCGTGACAGGGGCAAGCGATACGCAGTATTTT.